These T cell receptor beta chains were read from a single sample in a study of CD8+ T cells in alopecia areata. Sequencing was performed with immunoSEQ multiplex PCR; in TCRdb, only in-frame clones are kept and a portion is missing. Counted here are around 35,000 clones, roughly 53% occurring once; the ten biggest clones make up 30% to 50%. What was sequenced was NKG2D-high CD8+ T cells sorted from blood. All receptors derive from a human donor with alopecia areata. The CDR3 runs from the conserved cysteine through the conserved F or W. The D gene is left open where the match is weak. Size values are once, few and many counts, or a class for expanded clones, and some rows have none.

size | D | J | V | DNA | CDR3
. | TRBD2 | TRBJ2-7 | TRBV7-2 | TGTGCCAGCAGCGAAACTAGCGGGTCCTACGAGCAGTACTTC | CASSETSGSYEQYF
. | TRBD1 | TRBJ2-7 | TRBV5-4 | TGTGCCAGCAGCGGGAGGGACAGGGCGGACGAGCAGTACTTC | CASSGRDRADEQYF
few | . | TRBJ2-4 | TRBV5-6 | TGTGCCAGCAGCTTGGGACAAAACATTCAGTACTTC | CASSLGQNIQYF
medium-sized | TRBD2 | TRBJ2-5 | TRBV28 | TGTGCCAGCAGCCTCCTGGCTAGCGGGCCAAGAGAGACCCAGTACTTC | CASSLLASGPRETQYF
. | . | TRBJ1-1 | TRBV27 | TGTGCCAGCAGTGACCCCCACGCTGAAGCTTTCTTT | CASSDPHAEAFF
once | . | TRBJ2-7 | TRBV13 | TGTGCCAGCAGCTCCGGGATTTTAGGGGGCGAGCAGTACTTC | CASSSGILGGEQYF
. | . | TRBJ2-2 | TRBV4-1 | TGCGCCGGCAGCCAAGAGCTCGGCAGGGGAGCCCAACTGAACACCGGGGAGCTGTTTTTT | CAGSQELGRGAQLNTGELFF
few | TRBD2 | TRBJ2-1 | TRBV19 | TGTGCCAGTTCTCTAGCGGGTACCTACAATGAGCAGTTCTTC | CASSLAGTYNEQFF
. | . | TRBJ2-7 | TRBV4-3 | TGCGCCAGCAGCCAAGCTTACGGGACATTGGACGAGCAGTACTTC | CASSQAYGTLDEQYF
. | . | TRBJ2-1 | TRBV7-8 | TGTGCCAGCAGCCTGAGGACGGTGGGGGCATACAATGAGCAGTTCTTC | CASSLRTVGAYNEQFF
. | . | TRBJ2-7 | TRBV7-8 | TGTGCCAGCAGCCGAGATCGGGGTTACGAGCAGTACTTC | CASSRDRGYEQYF
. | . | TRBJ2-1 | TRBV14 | TGTGCCAGCAGCCAAGAATGGGGCGATGAGCAGTTCTTC | CASSQEWGDEQFF
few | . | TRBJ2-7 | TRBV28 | TGTGCCAGCCAATCGGAGTTCGGAAACCACGAGCAGTACTTC | CASQSEFGNHEQYF
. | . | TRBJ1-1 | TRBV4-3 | TGCGCCAGCAGCCGCTTCACAGCTACAACTGAAGCTTTCTTT | CASSRFTATTEAFF
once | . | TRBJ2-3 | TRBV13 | TGTGCCAGCAGCCAAATCGCTCCCGCGGATACGCAGTATTTT | CASSQIAPADTQYF
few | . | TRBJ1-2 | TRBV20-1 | TGCAGTGCTAGAGTAGCCTACGGCTACACCTTC | CSARVAYGYTF
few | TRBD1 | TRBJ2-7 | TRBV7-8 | TGTGCCAGCAGGGATCGACAGGGTAGCCACAACGAGCAGTACTTC | CASRDRQGSHNEQYF
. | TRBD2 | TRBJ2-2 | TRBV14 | TGTGCCAGCAGCCAAGATGGCCTAGCGGGAACCGGGGAGCTGTTTTTT | CASSQDGLAGTGELFF
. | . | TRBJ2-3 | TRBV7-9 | TGTGCCAGCAGCTTATTAGGGCTCCCTTCAGGGACAGATACGCAGTATTTT | CASSLLGLPSGTDTQYF
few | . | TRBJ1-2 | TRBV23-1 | TGCGCCACTCGACGAAGCGACAGGTTCAACTATGGCTACACCTTC | CATRRSDRFNYGYTF
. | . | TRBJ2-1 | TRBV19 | TGTGCCAGTAGCGACGGAGCGACCTACAATGAGCAGTTCTTC | CASSDGATYNEQFF
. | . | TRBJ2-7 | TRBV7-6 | TGTGCCAGCAGCTTAGTCGGGGGCGGCTACGAGCAGTACTTC | CASSLVGGGYEQYF
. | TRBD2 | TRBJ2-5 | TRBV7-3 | TGTGCCAGCAGCTTAACTCATCGGGCTAGCGGGAGATGGGAGACCCAGTACTTC | CASSLTHRASGRWETQYF
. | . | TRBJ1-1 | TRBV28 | TGTGCCAGCAGCTCCCGACAGGAAAACACTGAAGCTTTCTTT | CASSSRQENTEAFF
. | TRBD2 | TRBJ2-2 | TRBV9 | TGTGCCAGCAGTCAAAGGACTAGCGGGCTTTACACCGGGGAGCTGTTTTTT | CASSQRTSGLYTGELFF
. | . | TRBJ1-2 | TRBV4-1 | TGCGCCAGCAGCCAAGACCAGGGGCTGAACTATGGCTACACCTTC | CASSQDQGLNYGYTF
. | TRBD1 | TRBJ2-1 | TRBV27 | TGTGCCAGCAGTTCTGGACAGGGGGCATTGTTTTACAATGAGCAGTTCTTC | CASSSGQGALFYNEQFF
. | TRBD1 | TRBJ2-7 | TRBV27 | TGTGCCAGCAGCCAGAGGGACAGTCTCTCCTACGAGCAGTACTTC | CASSQRDSLSYEQYF
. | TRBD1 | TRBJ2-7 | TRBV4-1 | TGCGCCAGCAGCCCCGGAGGACAGGGGCTCTGGGAGCAGTACTTC | CASSPGGQGLWEQYF
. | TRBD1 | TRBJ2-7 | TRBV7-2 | TGTGCCAGCAGCTTAGCTTTGTCGGCAGGGGGCGTCGAGCAGTACTTC | CASSLALSAGGVEQYF
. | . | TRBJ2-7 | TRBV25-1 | TGTGCCAGCAGTCACTACTACGAGCAGTACTTC | CASSHYYEQYF
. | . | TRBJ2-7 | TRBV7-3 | TGTGCCAGCAGCTTGGGCGTGGGTGGGCCCTACGAGCAGTACTTC | CASSLGVGGPYEQYF
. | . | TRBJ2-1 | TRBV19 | TGTGCCAGTAGTATGGATTGGGCGGATGAGCAGTTCTTC | CASSMDWADEQFF
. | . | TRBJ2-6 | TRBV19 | TGTGCCAGTAGCCGATTTGGTGGGGCCAACGTCCTGACTTTC | CASSRFGGANVLTF
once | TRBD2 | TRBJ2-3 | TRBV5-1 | TGCGCCAGCAGCTCTCGACTAGCGGGAGGGCCCACAGATACGCAGTATTTT | CASSSRLAGGPTDTQYF
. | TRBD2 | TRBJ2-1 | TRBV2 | TGTGCCAGCTTTACTAGCGGGGGTACTGAGCAGTTCTTC | CASFTSGGTEQFF
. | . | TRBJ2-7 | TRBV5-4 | TGTGCCAGCAGCCCCGGAGGGGGAACCTACGAGCAGTACTTC | CASSPGGGTYEQYF
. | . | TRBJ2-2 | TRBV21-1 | TGTGCCAGCAGCACGGGGTCCGGGGAGCTGTTTTTT | CASSTGSGELFF
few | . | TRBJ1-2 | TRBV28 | TGTGCCAGCAGGAAGGGTCAGGGGGGCTACACCTTC | CASRKGQGGYTF
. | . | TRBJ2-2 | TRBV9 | TGTGCCAGCAGCGTAGCGGGAACCACCGGGGAGCTGTTTTTT | CASSVAGTTGELFF
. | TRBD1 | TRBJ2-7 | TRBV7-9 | TGTGCCAGCAGCCCCCGGGACAGGGGTTACTACGAGCAGTACTTC | CASSPRDRGYYEQYF
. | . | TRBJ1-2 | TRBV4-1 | TGCGCCAGCAGCCAAGATGACAGCCTTAACTATGGCTACACCTTC | CASSQDDSLNYGYTF
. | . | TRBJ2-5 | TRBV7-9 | TGTGCCAGCAGTTCAAAGGCGGTTCCGGAGACCCAGTACTTC | CASSSKAVPETQYF
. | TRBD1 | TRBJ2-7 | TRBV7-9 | TGTGCCAGCAGCTCGGACAGGGGACCCTACGAGCAGTACTTC | CASSSDRGPYEQYF
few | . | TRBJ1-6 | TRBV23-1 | TGCGCCAGCAGAGGAGGGAGGACCCAACCCCTCCACTTT | CASRGGRTQPLHF
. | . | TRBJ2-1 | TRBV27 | TGTGCCAGCAGTTTTCTGACGGGACCAAATGAGCAGTTCTTC | CASSFLTGPNEQFF
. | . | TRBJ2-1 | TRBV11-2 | TGTGCCAGCAGCTTAGATCGGGCAGTCCGGACCTACAATGAGCAGTTCTTC | CASSLDRAVRTYNEQFF
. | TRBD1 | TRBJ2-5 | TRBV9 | TGTGCCAGCAGCCCACAAACAGGGGCAGGTAGAGAGACCCAGTACTTC | CASSPQTGAGRETQYF
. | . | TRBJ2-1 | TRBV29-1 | TGCAGCGTACTACAGGTTTACAATGAGCAGTTCTTC | CSVLQVYNEQFF
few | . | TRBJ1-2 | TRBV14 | TGTGCCAGCAGCCCCTGGGGGGGCGATATTAACTATGGCTACACCTTC | CASSPWGGDINYGYTF
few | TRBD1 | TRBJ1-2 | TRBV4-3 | TGCGCCAGCAGCCAAGATCTCTCGGTTAGAGGGGGCCCCCCCTATGGCTACACCTTC | CASSQDLSVRGGPPYGYTF
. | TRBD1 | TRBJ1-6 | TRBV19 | TGTGCCAGTAGTACCCGAGGGGGCGCTTATAATTCACCCCTCCACTTT | CASSTRGGAYNSPLHF
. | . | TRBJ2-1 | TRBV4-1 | TGCGCCAGCAGCCAACTTCCCGGGAGAGGCTACAATGAGCAGTTCTTC | CASSQLPGRGYNEQFF
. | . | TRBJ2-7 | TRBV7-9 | TGTGCCAGCAGCCCCAGTCCCGGCAACTACGAGCAGTACTTC | CASSPSPGNYEQYF
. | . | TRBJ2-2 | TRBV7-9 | TGTGCCAGCAGCTTCCCGGGACTCAACACCGGGGAGCTGTTTTTT | CASSFPGLNTGELFF
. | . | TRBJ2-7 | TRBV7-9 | TGTGCCAGCAGCCCCACCGGAAGCTACGAGCAGTACTTC | CASSPTGSYEQYF
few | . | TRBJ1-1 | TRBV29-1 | TGCAGCGTGGCCGGGACGGCAGAAGCTTTCTTT | CSVAGTAEAFF
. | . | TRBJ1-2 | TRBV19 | TGTGCCAGTAGTATAGGAAGGGCTGGCTACACCTTC | CASSIGRAGYTF
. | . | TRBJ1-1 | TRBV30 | TGTGCCTGGACTGCCGAGGGCCGGTCGGGGCCTGAAGCTTTCTTT | CAWTAEGRSGPEAFF
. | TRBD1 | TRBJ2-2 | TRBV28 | TGTGCCAGCAGTCCCCACAGGGGAATCGGGGAGCTGTTTTTT | CASSPHRGIGELFF